The clone carrying this T cell receptor beta chain turned up a few times. The antigen is undetermined. Individual cDNA molecules received unique molecular identifiers in the library. TCRdb independently ran MiXCR on the RACE reads; one entry per CDR3 protein. The sample carries about 82,000 distinct CDR3 sequences, about an eighth recorded once. These data originate in a study of human T cells and chemical hapten exposure. Findings and limits, study-wide: The number of TCRs over 1 in 1000 frequency stayed unchanged after DPC.

This CDR3 spans 10 amino acids. Germline CDR1 and CDR2: SQVTM and ANQGSEA. V shed 6 bases and J shed 3 bases, with 5 bases lying between them. The time point is: patch test 3, about 24 weeks after DPC sensitization. Stated treatment: therapeutic diphenylcyclopropenone sensitization with weekly scalp DPC. The receptor was derived from a woman between 45 and 60 years old with alopecia areata. Some clones in this sample may be carry-over from other donors' samples. The sample was whole blood, taken in connection with sensitization to the hapten diphenylcyclopropenone (DPC). The V gene is TRBV29-1, the J gene TRBJ2-5, with D unclear. CDR3 residues: CSVSEETQYF. In nucleotides, the CDR3 is TGCAGCGTGAGTGAAGAGACCCAGTACTTC.